These 8 T cell receptor beta chains came from one sample sequenced in a study of blood T cell repertoires in COVID-19. The protocol was immunoSEQ multiplex PCR, while the TCRdb copy is restricted to in-frame clones and leaves out a portion. The profile shows around 180,000 clones, roughly 81% of them singletons. Sequenced: peripheral blood. The receptors come from an elderly woman with COVID-19, enrolled during active disease.

This clone was counted between two and nine times. The chain has TRBV19 and TRBJ2-6, with D uncertain. This CDR3 spans 16 amino acids. From germline, CDR1 is LNHDA and CDR2 SQIVND (reference sequence). Trimming took off 3 bases at V and 0 bases at J, with 9 bases between the two ends. This CDR3 reads CASSISPSSGANVLTF. Written as DNA, the CDR3 is TGTGCCAGTAGTATTTCTCCCAGCTCTGGGGCCAACGTCCTGACTTTC.

The rearrangement links TRBV5-6 to TRBJ1-5; unclear D gene. This CDR3 contains 12 residues. The V end lost 1 base, the J end lost 9 bases, and 8 bases lay between the germline ends. Germline CDR1 is SGHDT and CDR2 is YYEEEE. CDR3 protein: CASSLRGLPQHF. The CDR3 bases are TGTGCCAGCAGCTTGAGAGGTCTGCCCCAGCATTTT.

This clone was recorded only once. This chain links TRBV15 with TRBJ2-7, with 10 bases aligning to TRBD2. This CDR3 has 14 amino acids. The germline V gene encodes CDR1 LNHNV and CDR2 YYDKDF (reference sequence). V lost 3 bases, J lost 4 bases, and 3 bases stayed unmatched. The CDR3 bases are TGTGCCACCAGCAGCCGGACTAGCGGTTACGAGCAGTACTTC. Encoded protein: CATSSRTSGYEQYF.

V usage is TRBV6-5 and J usage is TRBJ1-1; D is unclear. V dropped 7 bases and J dropped 8 bases, with 14 bases sitting between them. The CDR3 totals 12 residues. Germline V gene lookup returns CDR1 MNHEY and CDR2 SVGAGI. The chain's CDR3 is CASTNPGREAFF. The CDR3 DNA is TGTGCCAGCACCAACCCAGGCAGGGAAGCTTTCTTT.

The V call is TRBV24-1, the J call TRBJ2-2; 8 bases line up with TRBD2. The CDR3 is 13 amino acids. Germline CDR1 KGHDR, CDR2 SFDVKD. J gave up 5 bases and V 9 bases, and 4 bases lay outside the gene matches. Written as DNA, the CDR3 is TGTGCCACCCGCGAGCGGGAGACCGGGGAGCTGTTTTTT. Amino acids: CATRERETGELFF.

The chain links TRBV2 to TRBJ1-1; D not certain. Germline V gives CDR1 SNHLY, CDR2 FYNNEI. V was clipped by 8 bases and J by 0 bases, with 10 bases between them. The CDR3 length is 13 residues. The CDR3 DNA sequence: TGTGCCAGCCAAACATCCATGAACACTGAAGCTTTCTTT. The encoded protein is CASQTSMNTEAFF.

V and J are TRBV4-2 and TRBJ2-5; TRBD2 is a possible D gene (6 bases). The CDR3 length is 15 residues. Trimming removed 0 bases from V and 5 bases from J, with 13 bases in between. In germline, CDR1 is LGHNA, CDR2 YNFKEQ. Written as DNA, the CDR3 is TGTGCCAGCAGCCAAGACGGGGAGGATGGGGAGACCCAGTACTTC. Translating gives CASSQDGEDGETQYF.

This clone was picked up a small number of times. This chain links TRBV6-5 with TRBJ2-7, with TRBD1 as a possible D gene (5 bases). This CDR3 is 15 amino acids long. Germline V gene data show CDR1 as MNHEY and CDR2 as SVGAGI. V lost 5 bases and J 1 base, leaving 15 bases between the germline ends. The CDR3 here is CASSPDYRRSYEQYF. Here the CDR3 DNA reads TGTGCCAGCAGTCCTGATTACAGGAGATCCTACGAGCAGTACTTC.